These 9 T cell receptor beta chains were sequenced from one sample in a study of T cell repertoires in cytomegalovirus infection. TCRdb called the reads again in MiXCR, with one record for every CDR3 protein. In the table there are under 500,000 distinct CDR3 sequences, 40% to 50% of which are singletons. No antigens are known for them. This sample comprised cultured PBMCs, obtained from culture after CMV antigen stimulation. These receptors all stem from a human donor in good health (CMV status not recorded). Some clones in this sample may be carry-over from other donors' samples.

DNA of the CDR3: TGCGCCAGCAGCAATCAGGGTTCCCCCCTTTCACCCCTCCACTTT. It yields the protein CASSNQGSPLSPLHF. The chain couples TRBV5-1 to TRBJ1-6; D may be TRBD1 (5 bases). The germline V and J ends were trimmed by 4 bases and 9 bases, with 17 bases remaining between them. The CDR3 is 15 residues long. CDR1 and CDR2 (germline): SGHRS, YFSETQ.

In its sample, this clonotype was seen a few times. This chain uses TRBV6-6 with TRBJ2-1; 9 nucleotides agree with TRBD2. The CDR3 consists of 15 residues. Germline loops: CDR1 MNHNY, CDR2 SVGAGI (reference sequence). Trimming removed 2 bases from V and 8 bases from J; junction bases left unmatched: 7. The CDR3 here is CASSYGGLAVDEQFF. DNA for the CDR3: TGTGCCAGCAGTTACGGGGGACTAGCTGTTGATGAGCAGTTCTTC.

V is TRBV7-9 and J is TRBJ2-3; D call uncertain. V gave up 1 base and J gave up 6 bases, with 8 bases separating them. CDR3 length: 13 amino acids. Germline CDR1 SEHNR, CDR2 FQNEAQ (reference sequence). The CDR3 region has the DNA TGTGCCAGCAGCTTAGTAGAAGTGGATACGCAGTATTTT. Its protein is CASSLVEVDTQYF.

The chain carries TRBV3-1 and TRBJ1-2; D gene uncertain. Germline CDR1 reads LGHDT; CDR2 reads YNNKEL (reference sequence). Trimming removed 3 bases at V and 5 bases at J, with 10 bases between. The CDR3 has 13 amino acids. The CDR3 bases are TGTGCCAGCAGCCAGGGGTATATTTATGGCTACACCTTC. The encoded protein is CASSQGYIYGYTF.

This clonotype was seen only a few times. The chain employs TRBV27 and TRBJ1-4; the D is unclear. The CDR3 runs to 14 residues. CDR1 is MNHEY, CDR2 SMNVEV, per germline (reference sequence). The V and J ends lost 8 bases and 7 bases respectively, with 17 bases between them. The DNA of the CDR3 is TGTGCCAGCGGGCGGGGAAATGGGATTGAAAAACTGTTTTTT. This codes for CASGRGNGIEKLFF.

V and J are TRBV7-2 and TRBJ2-5; TRBD1 matches 9 bases. Germline V lookup: CDR1 SGHTA, CDR2 FQGNSA. With V trimmed by 4 bases and J by 5 bases, 8 bases remained unmatched. The CDR3 totals 15 residues. CDR3 DNA: TGTGCCAGCAGCTGGAACAGGGGGCCAGTCGAGACCCAGTACTTC. Amino acid sequence: CASSWNRGPVETQYF.

V is TRBV20-1 and J is TRBJ1-1; D remains unclear. Germline assignment: CDR1 DFQATT and CDR2 SNEGSKA (reference sequence). There are 13 residues in the CDR3. Trimming took off 3 bases at V and 0 bases at J, with 8 bases between the two ends. CDR3 bases: TGCAGTGCTAGTCCGGACTTGAACACTGAAGCTTTCTTT. This encodes CSASPDLNTEAFF.

This clonotype was seen only a few times. V is TRBV7-2 and J is TRBJ2-3; 11 bases match TRBD2. Germline V gene lookup returns CDR1 SGHTA and CDR2 FQGNSA. This CDR3 is built from 20 residues. J was trimmed by 2 bases and V by 1 base; bases with no gene match: 14. CDR3 in DNA: TGTGCCAGCAGCTTAGGGAGGGGGGGGAGACTAGCGGGGTTCACAGATACGCAGTATTTT. Amino acids: CASSLGRGGRLAGFTDTQYF.

The J gene is TRBJ1-3, the V gene TRBV7-2, with D hard to call. V lost 3 bases and J lost 0, with 12 bases in between. The CDR3 length is 16 residues. Germline-derived CDR1 and CDR2 are SGHTA and FQGNSA. The CDR3 DNA reads as TGTGCCAGCAGCTTTAGCACACCGGGCTCTGGAAACACCATATATTTT. Its protein is CASSFSTPGSGNTIYF.